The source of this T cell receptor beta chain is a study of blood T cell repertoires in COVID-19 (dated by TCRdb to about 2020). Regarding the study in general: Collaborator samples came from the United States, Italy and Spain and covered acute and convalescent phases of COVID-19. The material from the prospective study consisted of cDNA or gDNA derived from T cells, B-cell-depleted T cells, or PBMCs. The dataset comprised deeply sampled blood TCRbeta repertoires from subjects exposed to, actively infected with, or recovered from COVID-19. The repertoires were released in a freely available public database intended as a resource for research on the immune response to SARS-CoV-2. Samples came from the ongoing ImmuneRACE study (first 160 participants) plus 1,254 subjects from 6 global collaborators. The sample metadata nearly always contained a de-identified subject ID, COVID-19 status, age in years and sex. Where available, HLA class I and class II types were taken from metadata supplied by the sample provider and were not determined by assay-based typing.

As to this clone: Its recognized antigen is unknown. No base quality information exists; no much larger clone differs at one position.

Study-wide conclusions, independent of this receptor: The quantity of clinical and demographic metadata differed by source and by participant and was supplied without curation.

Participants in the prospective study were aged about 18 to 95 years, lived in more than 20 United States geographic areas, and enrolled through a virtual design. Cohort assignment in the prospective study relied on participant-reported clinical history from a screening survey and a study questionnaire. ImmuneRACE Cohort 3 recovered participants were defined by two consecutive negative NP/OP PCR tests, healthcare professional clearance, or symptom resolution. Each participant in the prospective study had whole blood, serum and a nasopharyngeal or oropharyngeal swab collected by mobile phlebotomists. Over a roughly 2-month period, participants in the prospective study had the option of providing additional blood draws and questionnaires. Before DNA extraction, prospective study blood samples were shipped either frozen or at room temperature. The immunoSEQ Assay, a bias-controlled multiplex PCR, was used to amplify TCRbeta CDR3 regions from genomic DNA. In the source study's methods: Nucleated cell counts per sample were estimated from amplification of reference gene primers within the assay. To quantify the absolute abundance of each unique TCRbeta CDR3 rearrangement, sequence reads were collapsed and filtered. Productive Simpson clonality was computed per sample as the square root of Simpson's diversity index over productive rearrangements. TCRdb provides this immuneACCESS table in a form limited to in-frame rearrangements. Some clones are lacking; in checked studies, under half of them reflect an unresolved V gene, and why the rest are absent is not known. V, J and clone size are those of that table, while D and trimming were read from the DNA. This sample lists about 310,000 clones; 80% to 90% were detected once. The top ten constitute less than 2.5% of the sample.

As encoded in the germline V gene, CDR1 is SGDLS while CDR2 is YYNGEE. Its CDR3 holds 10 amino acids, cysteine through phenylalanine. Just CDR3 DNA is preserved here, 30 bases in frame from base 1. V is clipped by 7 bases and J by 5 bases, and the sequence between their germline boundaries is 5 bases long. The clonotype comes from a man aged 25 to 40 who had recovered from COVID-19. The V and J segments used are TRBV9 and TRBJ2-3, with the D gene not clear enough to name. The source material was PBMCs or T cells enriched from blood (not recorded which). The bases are TGTGCCAGCGGAGAAGATACGCAGTATTTT. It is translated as CASGEDTQYF.